What follows describes a single TCR beta chain. The entry originates in a study of cytomegalovirus exposure and HLA in healthy donors. Looked up from germline, CDR1 is MNHEY and CDR2 is SMNVEV (reference sequence). This CDR3 has 14 residues. V shed 3 bases and J shed 0 bases, with 7 bases lying between them. The PCR used 60 Vbeta and 13 Jbeta primers. The table came from immunoSEQ multiplex PCR; TCRdb's copy has only in-frame clones and leaves some out. The sample lists 130,000 to 150,000 clones; 70% to 75% were seen once. The sample consisted of PBMCs. The clonotype was recovered from a human donor in good health. This chain uses TRBV27 with TRBJ2-3; D perhaps matches TRBD2 (5 bases). CDR3 sequence: CASSLRGSTDTQYF. In DNA, the CDR3 is TGTGCCAGCAGTTTGAGAGGGAGCACAGATACGCAGTATTTT.